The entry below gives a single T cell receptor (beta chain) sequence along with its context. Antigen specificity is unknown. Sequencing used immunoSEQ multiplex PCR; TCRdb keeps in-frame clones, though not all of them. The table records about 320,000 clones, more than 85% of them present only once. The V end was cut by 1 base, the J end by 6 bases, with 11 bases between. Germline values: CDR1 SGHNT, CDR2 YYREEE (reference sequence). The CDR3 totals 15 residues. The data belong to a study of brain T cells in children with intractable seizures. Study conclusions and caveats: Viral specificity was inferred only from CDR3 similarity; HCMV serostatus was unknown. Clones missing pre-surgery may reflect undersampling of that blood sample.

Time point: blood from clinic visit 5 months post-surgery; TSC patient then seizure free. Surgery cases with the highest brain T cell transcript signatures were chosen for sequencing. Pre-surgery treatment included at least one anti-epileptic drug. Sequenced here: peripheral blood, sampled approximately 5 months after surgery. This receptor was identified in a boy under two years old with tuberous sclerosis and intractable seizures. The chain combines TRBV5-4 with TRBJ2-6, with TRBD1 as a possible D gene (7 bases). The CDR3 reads CASSLQGGLANVLTF. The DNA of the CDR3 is TGTGCCAGCAGCTTGCAGGGGGGCCTGGCCAACGTCCTGACTTTC.